Each of the 20 T cell receptor beta chains below was sequenced from the same sample in a study of blood T cell repertoires in COVID-19. Assay used: immunoSEQ multiplex PCR; TCRdb lists only in-frame clones, some missing. The table lists 110,000 to 150,000 clones, roughly 89% of them singletons. The material sequenced was peripheral blood. The receptor set was obtained from a man between 60 and 75 years old with active or convalescent COVID-19.

The chain links TRBV7-2 to TRBJ1-1; D may be TRBD1 (5 bases). CDR1 SGHTA and CDR2 FQGNSA come from the germline V gene. V dropped 3 bases and J dropped 4 bases, with 9 bases sitting between them. The CDR3 is 13 amino acids. CDR3 sequence: CASSLDQGTEAFF. The CDR3 DNA is TGTGCCAGCAGCTTGGACCAGGGCACTGAAGCTTTCTTT.

V gene TRBV19 combines with J gene TRBJ2-5, with a tentative D call TRBD2 (5 bases). Per the germline V gene, CDR1 is LNHDA and CDR2 is SQIVND (reference sequence). Trimming stripped 3 bases from V and 4 bases from J, with 9 bases between. The CDR3 has 13 amino acids. In DNA form, the CDR3 reads TGTGCCAGTAGTATTACTAGTCGAGAGACCCAGTACTTC. Translation: CASSITSRETQYF.

The chain is built from TRBV7-8 and TRBJ2-1, with 10 nucleotides matching TRBD2. The CDR3 is made up of 18 amino acids. V was clipped by 1 base and J by 4 bases; unmatched bases: 10. CDR1 is SGHVS, CDR2 FQNEAQ, per germline. In DNA form, the CDR3 reads TGTGCCAGCAGCTTAGATGGGCTACTAGCGGGGAGTTACAATGAGCAGTTCTTC. It translates to CASSLDGLLAGSYNEQFF.

The chain employs TRBV7-9 and TRBJ1-1; D is possibly TRBD1 (5 bases). CDR3 size: 18 residues. V dropped 4 bases and J dropped 1 base, with 22 bases sitting between them. The germline gives CDR1 SEHNR, CDR2 FQNEAQ (reference sequence). The CDR3 bases are TGTGCCAGCAGCTCACCCACAGGACCCCTTACATCGAACACTGAAGCTTTCTTT. It specifies CASSSPTGPLTSNTEAFF.

The J gene is TRBJ2-5, the V gene TRBV10-3; possibly TRBD1 for D (6 bases). V gave up 3 bases and J gave up 5 bases, with 16 bases separating them. Germline CDR1 ENHRY, CDR2 SYGVKD. The CDR3 length is 15 residues. This CDR3 reads CAISDPAGAGETQYF. CDR3 in DNA: TGTGCCATCAGTGATCCGGCAGGGGCCGGGGAGACCCAGTACTTC.

The J gene is TRBJ1-3, the V gene TRBV28; D unresolved. The germline V gene has CDR1 MDHEN and CDR2 SYDVKM. The CDR3 consists of 14 residues. V lost 3 bases and J 6 bases, leaving 12 bases between the germline ends. CDR3 in amino acids: CASSLAPRENTIYF. The CDR3 bases are TGTGCCAGCAGTTTGGCACCGAGGGAAAACACCATATATTTT.

The rearrangement uses TRBV18 and TRBJ2-3; 8 positions agree with TRBD2. Germline CDR1 is KGHSH and CDR2 is LQKENI. The CDR3 has 15 amino acids. J lost 0 bases, V lost 4 bases, and 3 bases had no gene match. Written as DNA, the CDR3 is TGTGCCAGCTCACTCTCTAGCGGGAGCACAGATACGCAGTATTTT. Translated, it gives CASSLSSGSTDTQYF.

This rearrangement joins TRBV5-4 to TRBJ2-1; 9 bases match TRBD2. Germline V gene lookup returns CDR1 SGHNT and CDR2 YYREEE (reference sequence). V lost 2 bases, J lost 2 bases, and 2 bases stayed unmatched. The CDR3 contains 15 residues. The CDR3 DNA follows: TGTGCCAGCAGCTTTGAGCGGGGGGCCTACAATGAGCAGTTCTTC. This sequence encodes CASSFERGAYNEQFF. Full variable domain (outside the CDR3, taken from reference TRBV5-4 and TRBJ2-1): ETGVTQSPTHLIKTRGQQVTLRCSSQSGHNTVSWYQQALGQGPQFIFQYYREEENGRGNFPPRFSGLQFPNYSSELNVNALELDDSALYLCASSFERGAYNEQFFGPGTRLTVL.

The table lists this clone with a count of one. The chain has TRBV10-3 and TRBJ2-2; 7 bases fit TRBD1. Germline assignment: CDR1 ENHRY and CDR2 SYGVKD. The CDR3 contains 15 residues. Trimming removed 0 bases from V and 6 bases from J; junction bases left unmatched: 4. The CDR3 DNA reads TGTGCCATCAGTGAGTCCAGACAGGGTTCCGGGGAGCTGTTTTTT. It encodes CAISESRQGSGELFF.

The chain carries TRBV24-1 and TRBJ2-1, with 7 bases identical to TRBD2. After removal of 9 bases from V and 2 bases from J, the junction contained 12 bases not matched to a gene. Germline values: CDR1 KGHDR, CDR2 SFDVKD. This CDR3 region has 16 residues. CDR3 DNA sequence: TGTGCCACCTACTGCGGGAGTTACGCCCCCTACAATGAGCAGTTCTTC. Amino acid sequence: CATYCGSYAPYNEQFF.

The chain links TRBV7-9 to TRBJ2-1, with 10 positions matching TRBD2. The CDR3 runs to 16 residues. Germline lookup yields CDR1 SEHNR and CDR2 FQNEAQ (reference sequence). V gave up 4 bases and J gave up 7 bases; unmatched junction bases: 10. DNA for the CDR3: TGTGCCAGCAGCTGGGCCGGGACTAGCGTCCCAAATGAGCAGTTCTTC. This sequence encodes CASSWAGTSVPNEQFF.

As concerns this clone: A read error may produce the germline difference seen at one junction end. CDR3 protein: CASSSYLGQERLF. Here the CDR3 DNA reads TGTGCCAGCAGTTCCTACCTAGGACAGGAACGGCTTTTT. The rearrangement links TRBV12-3 or TRBV12-4 to TRBJ1-4, with TRBD1 matching over 7 bases. There are 13 residues in the CDR3.

The table lists this clone with a count of one. The rearrangement uses TRBV6-2 or TRBV6-3 and TRBJ2-7; 10 nucleotides align to TRBD2. After removal of 3 bases from V and 3 bases from J, the junction contained 5 bases not matched to a gene. The CDR3 has 15 residues. From germline, CDR1 is MNHEY and CDR2 SVGEGT. The CDR3 loop reads CASSYGVAGGYEQYF. The CDR3 DNA reads TGTGCCAGCAGTTATGGGGTAGCGGGAGGCTACGAGCAGTACTTC.

This sequence joins TRBV5-4 and TRBJ2-3; 10 nucleotides agree with TRBD2. CDR3 length: 17 residues. Germline V gene lookup returns CDR1 SGHNT and CDR2 YYREEE (reference sequence). The V gene end was trimmed by 3 bases and the J gene end by 2 bases; junction bases not matched to a gene: 9. In DNA, the CDR3 is TGTGCCAGCAGCTCCCTAAGGCTAGCGGGGGTCACAGATACGCAGTATTTT. Residues: CASSSLRLAGVTDTQYF.

This chain connects TRBV6-2 or TRBV6-3 to TRBJ2-7, with a tentative D call TRBD1 (6 bases). This CDR3 has 12 residues. V dropped 6 bases and J dropped 6 bases, with 12 bases sitting between them. Per the germline V gene, CDR1 is MNHEY and CDR2 is SVGEGT. CDR3 nucleotides: TGTGCCAGCAGCCACGGACAGCTCGAGCAGTACTTC. Protein: CASSHGQLEQYF.

The chain carries TRBV3-1 (or the pseudogene TRBV3-2) and TRBJ2-3, with D possibly matching TRBD2 (7 bases). CDR3 length equals 18 residues. V was cut by 0 bases and J by 2 bases, with 18 bases left in between. Germline CDR1 LGHDT, CDR2 YNNKEL (reference sequence). The CDR3 loop is CASSQDSPGAGATDTQYF. The CDR3 DNA is TGTGCCAGCAGCCAAGATTCCCCCGGGGCGGGGGCCACAGATACGCAGTATTTT.

V is TRBV5-4 and J is TRBJ1-2; D perhaps matches TRBD1 (5 bases). CDR1 is SGHNT, CDR2 YYREEE, per germline (reference sequence). Trimming stripped 0 bases from V and 6 bases from J, with 15 bases between. This CDR3 comprises 15 residues. CDR3 sequence reads: CASSLESAGINGYTF. In DNA form, the CDR3 reads TGTGCCAGCAGCTTGGAATCGGCAGGGATAAATGGCTACACCTTC.

This chain connects TRBV6-5 to TRBJ2-3; TRBD2 agrees at 7 bases. The CDR3 spans 16 residues. Losses at the gene ends were 2 bases for V and 1 base for J; bases not matched to a gene: 6. CDR1 is MNHEY and CDR2 is SVGAGI in the germline V gene. CDR3: CASSYRVGRRTDTQYF. The CDR3 DNA follows: TGTGCCAGCAGTTACCGGGTCGGGAGGCGCACAGATACGCAGTATTTT.

This CDR3 is CASSLAPAGWNEQYF. The CDR3, as DNA: TGTGCCAGCAGCTTAGCGCCGGCAGGGTGGAACGAGCAGTACTTC. V and J are TRBV7-2 and TRBJ2-7; D possibly corresponds to TRBD1 (5 bases). CDR3 length equals 15 residues. V was clipped by 0 bases and J by 5 bases, with 14 bases between them. CDR1 is SGHTA, CDR2 FQGNSA, per germline.

The chain links TRBV19 to TRBJ2-3; unclear D gene. The V end lost 3 bases, the J end lost 10 bases, and 17 bases lay between the germline ends. CDR3 length: 14 residues. In germline, CDR1 is LNHDA, CDR2 SQIVND (reference sequence). For the CDR3, the DNA is TGTGCCAGTAGTATCTCACAGATTTCGCACCCGCAGTATTTT. The encoded protein is CASSISQISHPQYF.